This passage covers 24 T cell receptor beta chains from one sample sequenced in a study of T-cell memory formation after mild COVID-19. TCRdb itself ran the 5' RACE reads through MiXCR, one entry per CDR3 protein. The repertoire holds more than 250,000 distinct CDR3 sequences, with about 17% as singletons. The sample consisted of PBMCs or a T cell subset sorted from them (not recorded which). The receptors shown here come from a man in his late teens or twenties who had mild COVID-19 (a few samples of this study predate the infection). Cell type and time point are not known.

DNA for the CDR3: TGCAGCGTTGGAGTCACCGCCGGGGAGCTGTTTTTT. It codes for CSVGVTAGELFF. The V call is TRBV29-1, the J call TRBJ2-2, with unresolved D. This CDR3 is built from 12 residues. Germline V gives CDR1 SQVTM, CDR2 ANQGSEA. V was pared by 4 bases and J by 6 bases, with 9 bases between.

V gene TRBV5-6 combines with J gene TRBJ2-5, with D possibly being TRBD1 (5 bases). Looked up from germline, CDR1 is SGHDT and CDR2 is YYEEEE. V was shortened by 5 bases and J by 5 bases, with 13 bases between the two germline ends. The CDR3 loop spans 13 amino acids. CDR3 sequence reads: CASRRQTVETQYF. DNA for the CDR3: TGTGCCAGCAGGAGACAGACCGTGGAGACCCAGTACTTC. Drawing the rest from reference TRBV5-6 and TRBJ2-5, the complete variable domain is DAGVTQSPTHLIKTRGQQVTLRCSPKSGHDTVSWYQQALGQGPQFIFQYYEEEERQRGNFPDRFSGHQFPNYSSELNVNALLLGDSALYLCASRRQTVETQYFGPGTRLLVL.

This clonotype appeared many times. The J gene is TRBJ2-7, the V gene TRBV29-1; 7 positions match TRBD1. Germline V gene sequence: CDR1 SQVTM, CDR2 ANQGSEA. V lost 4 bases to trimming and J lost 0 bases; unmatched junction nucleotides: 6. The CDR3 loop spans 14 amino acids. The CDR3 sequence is CSVGRDSSSYEQYF. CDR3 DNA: TGCAGCGTTGGTCGGGACAGTAGCTCCTACGAGCAGTACTTC.

The CDR3 DNA follows: TGCAGTGCTAGCCATAGCGGGGAACACTACAATGAGCAGTTCTTC. Translating it yields CSASHSGEHYNEQFF. The chain carries TRBV20-1 and TRBJ2-1; 8 positions agree with TRBD2. The V segment lost 3 bases and the J segment 3 bases; nucleotides outside the gene matches: 7. CDR1 and CDR2 (germline): DFQATT, SNEGSKA (reference sequence). This CDR3 spans 15 amino acids.

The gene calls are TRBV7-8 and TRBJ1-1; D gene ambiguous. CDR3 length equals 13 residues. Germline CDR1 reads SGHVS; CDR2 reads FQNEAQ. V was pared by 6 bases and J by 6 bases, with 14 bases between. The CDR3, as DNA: TGTGCCAGCAGAGCCCCCTGGGAGGCTGAAGCTTTCTTT. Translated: CASRAPWEAEAFF.

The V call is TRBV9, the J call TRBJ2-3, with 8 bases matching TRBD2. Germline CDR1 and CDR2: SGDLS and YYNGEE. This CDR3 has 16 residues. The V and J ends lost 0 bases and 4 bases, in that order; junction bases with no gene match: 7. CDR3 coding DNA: TGTGCCAGCAGCGTAGTTCTAGCGGGCCTCGCAGATACGCAGTATTTT. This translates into CASSVVLAGLADTQYF.

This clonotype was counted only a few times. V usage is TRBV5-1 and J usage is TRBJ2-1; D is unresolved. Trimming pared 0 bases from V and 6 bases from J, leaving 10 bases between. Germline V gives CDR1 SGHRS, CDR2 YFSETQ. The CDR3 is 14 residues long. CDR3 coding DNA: TGCGCCAGCAGCTTGGGCGGACCCCTCAATGAGCAGTTCTTC. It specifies CASSLGGPLNEQFF.

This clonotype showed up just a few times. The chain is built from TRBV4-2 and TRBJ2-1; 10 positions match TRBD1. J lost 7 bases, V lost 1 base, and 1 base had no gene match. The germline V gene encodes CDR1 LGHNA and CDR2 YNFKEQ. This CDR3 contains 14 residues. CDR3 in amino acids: CASSQGTGGNEQFF. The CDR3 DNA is TGTGCCAGCAGCCAAGGGACAGGGGGGAATGAGCAGTTCTTC.

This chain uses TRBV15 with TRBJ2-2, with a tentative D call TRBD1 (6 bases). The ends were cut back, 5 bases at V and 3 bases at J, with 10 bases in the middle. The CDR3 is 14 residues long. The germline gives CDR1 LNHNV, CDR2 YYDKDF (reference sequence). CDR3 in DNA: TGTGCCACCAGCTTACAGGGTGACACCGGGGAGCTGTTTTTT. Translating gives CATSLQGDTGELFF.

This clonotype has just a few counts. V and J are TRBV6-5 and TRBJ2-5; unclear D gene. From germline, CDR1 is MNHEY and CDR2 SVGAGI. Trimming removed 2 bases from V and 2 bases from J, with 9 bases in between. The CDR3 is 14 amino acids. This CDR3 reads CASSYGRLQETQYF. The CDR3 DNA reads TGTGCCAGCAGTTACGGCCGGCTTCAAGAGACCCAGTACTTC.

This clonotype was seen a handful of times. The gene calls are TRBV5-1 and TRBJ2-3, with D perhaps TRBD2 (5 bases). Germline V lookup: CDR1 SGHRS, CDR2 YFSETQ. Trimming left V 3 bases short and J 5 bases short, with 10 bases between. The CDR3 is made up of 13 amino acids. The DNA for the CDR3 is TGCGCCAGCAGCTCGGAGGCCATAGATACGCAGTATTTT. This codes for CASSSEAIDTQYF.

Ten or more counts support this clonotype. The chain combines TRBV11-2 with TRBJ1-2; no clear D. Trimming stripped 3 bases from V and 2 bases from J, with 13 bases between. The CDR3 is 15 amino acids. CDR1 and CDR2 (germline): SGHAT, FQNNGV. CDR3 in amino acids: CASSFAGTSNYGYTF. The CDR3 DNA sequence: TGTGCCAGCAGCTTTGCAGGAACCAGCAACTATGGCTACACCTTC.

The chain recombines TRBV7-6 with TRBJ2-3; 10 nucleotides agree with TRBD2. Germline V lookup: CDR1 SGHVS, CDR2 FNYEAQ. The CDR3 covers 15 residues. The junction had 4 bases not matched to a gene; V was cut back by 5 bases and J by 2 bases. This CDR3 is CASSAGLAITDTQYF. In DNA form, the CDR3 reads TGTGCCAGCAGCGCGGGACTAGCGATCACAGATACGCAGTATTTT.

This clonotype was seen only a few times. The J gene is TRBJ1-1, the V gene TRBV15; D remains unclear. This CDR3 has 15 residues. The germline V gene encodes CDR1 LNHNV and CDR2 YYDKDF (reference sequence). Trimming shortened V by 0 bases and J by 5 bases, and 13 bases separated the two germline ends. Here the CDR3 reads CATSRDLGVQTEAFF. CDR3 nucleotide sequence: TGTGCCACCAGCAGAGATCTCGGGGTACAGACTGAAGCTTTCTTT.

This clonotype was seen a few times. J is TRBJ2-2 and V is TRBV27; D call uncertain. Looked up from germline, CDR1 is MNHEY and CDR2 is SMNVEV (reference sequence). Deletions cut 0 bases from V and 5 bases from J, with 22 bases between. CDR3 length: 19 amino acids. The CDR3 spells CASSLSAIRPQTVTGELFF. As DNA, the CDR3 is TGTGCCAGCAGTTTATCCGCCATACGTCCCCAGACCGTGACCGGGGAGCTGTTTTTT.

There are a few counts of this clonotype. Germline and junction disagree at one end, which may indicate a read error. CDR3 loop: CASSLVGSIQGTQYF. The CDR3 DNA reads as TGTGCCAGCAGCTTAGTTGGGAGCATCCAAGGGACCCAGTACTTC. The chain carries TRBV11-1 and TRBJ2-5; D perhaps matches TRBD2 (5 bases). This CDR3 region has 15 residues. From germline, CDR1 is SGHAT and CDR2 FQDESV (reference sequence).

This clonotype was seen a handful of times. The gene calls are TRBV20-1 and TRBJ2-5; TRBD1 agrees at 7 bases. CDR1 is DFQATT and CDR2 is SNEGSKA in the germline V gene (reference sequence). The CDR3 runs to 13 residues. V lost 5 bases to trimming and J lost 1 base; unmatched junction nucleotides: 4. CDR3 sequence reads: CSASRDSQETQYF. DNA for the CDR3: TGCAGTGCTTCTCGGGACAGCCAAGAGACCCAGTACTTC.

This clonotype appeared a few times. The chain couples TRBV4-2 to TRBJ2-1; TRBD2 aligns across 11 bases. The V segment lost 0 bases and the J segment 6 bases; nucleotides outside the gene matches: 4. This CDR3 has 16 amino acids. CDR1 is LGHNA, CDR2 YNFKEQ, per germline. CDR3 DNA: TGTGCCAGCAGCCAAGATCAACTAGCGGGGGTCAATGAGCAGTTCTTC. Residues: CASSQDQLAGVNEQFF.

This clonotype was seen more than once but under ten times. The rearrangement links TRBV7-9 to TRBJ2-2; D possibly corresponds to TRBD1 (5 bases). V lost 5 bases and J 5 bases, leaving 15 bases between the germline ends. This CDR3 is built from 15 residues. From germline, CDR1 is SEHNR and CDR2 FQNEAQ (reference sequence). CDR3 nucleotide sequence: TGTGCCAGCAGCACAAGCCCGACAGCAACCGGGGAGCTGTTTTTT. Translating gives CASSTSPTATGELFF.

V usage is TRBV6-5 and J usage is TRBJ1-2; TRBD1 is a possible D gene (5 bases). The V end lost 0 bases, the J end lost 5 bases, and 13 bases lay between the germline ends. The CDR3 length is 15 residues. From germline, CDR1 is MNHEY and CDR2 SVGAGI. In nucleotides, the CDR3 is TGTGCCAGCAGTTACTCGTCTGGGGGGATTTATGGCTACACCTTC. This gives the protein CASSYSSGGIYGYTF.

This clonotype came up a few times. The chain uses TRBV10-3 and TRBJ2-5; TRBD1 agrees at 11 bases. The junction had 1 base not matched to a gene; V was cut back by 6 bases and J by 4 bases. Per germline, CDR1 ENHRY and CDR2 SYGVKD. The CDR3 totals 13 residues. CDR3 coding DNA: TGTGCCATCAGGGGACAGGGGGGAGAGACCCAGTACTTC. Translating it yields CAIRGQGGETQYF.

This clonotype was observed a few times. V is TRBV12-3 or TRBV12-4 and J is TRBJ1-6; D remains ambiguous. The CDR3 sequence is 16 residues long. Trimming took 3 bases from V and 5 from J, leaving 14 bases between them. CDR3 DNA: TGTGCCAGCAGTTTTGTCGCGGCGGGCAATAATTCACCCCTCCACTTT. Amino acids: CASSFVAAGNNSPLHF.

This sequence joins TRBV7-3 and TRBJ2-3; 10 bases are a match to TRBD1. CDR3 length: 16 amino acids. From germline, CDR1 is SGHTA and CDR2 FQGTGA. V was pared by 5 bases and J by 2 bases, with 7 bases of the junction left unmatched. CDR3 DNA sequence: TGTGCCAGCAGCCCCACCGGGACAGGGGACACAGATACGCAGTATTTT. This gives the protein CASSPTGTGDTDTQYF.

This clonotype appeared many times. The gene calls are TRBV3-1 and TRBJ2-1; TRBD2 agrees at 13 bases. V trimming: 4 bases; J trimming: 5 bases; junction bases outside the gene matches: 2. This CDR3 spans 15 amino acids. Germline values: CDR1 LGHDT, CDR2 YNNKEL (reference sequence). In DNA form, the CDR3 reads TGTGCCAGCAGCCTGGGGACTAGCGGGAACAATGAGCAGTTCTTC. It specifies CASSLGTSGNNEQFF.